The next 23 T cell receptor beta chains were all read from a single sample in a study of blood T cells in healthy people across ages. A second about 7 to 12 cycle PCR used barcoded and J-beta primers. TCRdb recomputed calls from the 5' RACE reads with MiXCR, one row per CDR3 protein. Here the sample spans about 1.8 million distinct CDR3 sequences, roughly 52% being singletons. The sequenced material came from blood. These receptors all stem from a woman aged 40-49 years in good health.

This clonotype was observed a few times. The rearrangement joins TRBV4-3 to TRBJ1-2; D is unclear. V lost 3 bases, J lost 5 bases, and 13 bases lay in between. The CDR3 is 14 amino acids. CDR1 and CDR2 (germline): LGHNA, YSLEER. CDR3 residues: CASSQTLTDYGYTF. The CDR3 DNA reads TGCGCCAGCAGCCAGACCCTTACGGATTATGGCTACACCTTC.

This clonotype was recorded a few times. This sequence joins TRBV7-3 and TRBJ2-7, with a tentative D call TRBD2 (5 bases). The closer fit of TRBJ2-4 to the DNA end suggests the J call may be wrong. This CDR3 has 14 residues. Germline CDR1 reads SGHTA; CDR2 reads FQGTGA. DNA for the CDR3: TGTGCCAGCAGCTTAGGTTCCAGCGGAAACATTCAGTACTTC. It yields the protein CASSLGSSGNIQYF.

This clonotype was seen more than once but under ten times. This sequence joins TRBV25-1 and TRBJ2-5; no reliable D call. This CDR3 has 16 residues. Trimming cost V 2 bases and J 5 bases, with 18 bases left between them. In germline, CDR1 is MGHDK, CDR2 SYGVNS. The DNA of the CDR3 is TGTGCCAGCAGTGAAGTCCTGACAACCCTAGGGGAGACCCAGTACTTC. Amino acids: CASSEVLTTLGETQYF.

The CDR3 DNA follows: TGTGCCAGCAGTGAAGTGCGGCTAGTAGAGGGTAATGAGCAGTTCTTC. The encoded protein is CASSEVRLVEGNEQFF. The V gene is TRBV2, the J gene TRBJ2-1; a weak D match, TRBD2 (5 bases). CDR1 SNHLY and CDR2 FYNNEI come from the germline V gene. Trimming removed 1 base at V and 7 bases at J, with 17 bases between. The CDR3 is made up of 16 amino acids.

This clonotype was seen more than once but under ten times. The DNA for the CDR3 is TGCGCCAGCAGCCAAGCGGCAGGATATGGGGGTGGCTACACCTTC. Encoded protein: CASSQAAGYGGGYTF. The chain has TRBV4-1 and TRBJ1-2, with D possibly being TRBD1 (5 bases). The length of the CDR3 is 15 residues. Germline CDR1 and CDR2: MGHRA and YSYEKL. V gave up 1 base and J gave up 7 bases, with 16 bases separating them.

J is TRBJ1-1 and V is TRBV5-4; 11 bases align to TRBD1. This CDR3 comprises 15 residues. V lost 6 bases, J lost 4 bases, and 8 bases stayed unmatched. Looked up from germline, CDR1 is SGHNT and CDR2 is YYREEE (reference sequence). For the CDR3, the DNA is TGTGCCAGCAAGGGACAGGGGGATTTTGGCACTGAAGCTTTCTTT. Translating gives CASKGQGDFGTEAFF.

This sequence joins TRBV9 and TRBJ2-1; the match to TRBD2 covers 8 bases. With V trimmed by 3 bases and J by 2 bases, 10 bases remained unmatched. The CDR3 covers 17 residues. CDR1 is SGDLS and CDR2 is YYNGEE in the germline V gene. The CDR3 DNA follows: TGTGCCAGCAGCGGGGCGGTGGCGGGGGGACCCTACAATGAGCAGTTCTTC. It is translated as CASSGAVAGGPYNEQFF.

The V and J genes are TRBV28 and TRBJ1-1; 8 bases are shared with TRBD1. The CDR3 loop spans 14 amino acids. The V and J ends lost 6 bases and 6 bases, in that order; junction bases with no gene match: 9. Germline V gene data show CDR1 as MDHEN and CDR2 as SYDVKM. Written as DNA, the CDR3 is TGTGCCAGCAGCCAAGGACAGGGAGAGTCTGAAGCTTTCTTT. Translating gives CASSQGQGESEAFF.

This chain uses TRBV7-2 with TRBJ1-2, with D unclear. V gave up 2 bases and J gave up 4 bases, with 17 bases separating them. The germline V gene encodes CDR1 SGHTA and CDR2 FQGNSA. The CDR3 has 16 amino acids. DNA of the CDR3: TGTGCCAGCAGCTTAACTATGGCAGCGCCCCTCTATGGCTACACCTTC. Residues: CASSLTMAAPLYGYTF.

This sequence joins TRBV5-5 and TRBJ1-1, with a weak D call TRBD1 (6 bases). CDR3 length equals 14 residues. V lost 0 bases, J lost 5 bases, and 11 bases lay in between. Looked up from germline, CDR1 is SGHKS and CDR2 is YYEKEE (reference sequence). The CDR3 nucleotides read TGTGCCAGCAGCTTGGGTAGGGGGTGGACTGAAGCTTTCTTT. Translated, it gives CASSLGRGWTEAFF.

This clonotype has only a few counts. The V call is TRBV20-1, the J call TRBJ2-5; D possibly corresponds to TRBD2 (6 bases). Looked up from germline, CDR1 is DFQATT and CDR2 is SNEGSKA (reference sequence). The CDR3 spans 14 residues. Trimming took off 1 base at V and 5 bases at J, with 14 bases between the two ends. The CDR3: CSARALAGFETQYF. CDR3 DNA: TGCAGTGCTAGAGCGTTGGCGGGGTTTGAGACCCAGTACTTC.

This clonotype was observed a few times. The V and J genes are TRBV14 and TRBJ1-6; tentatively, D is TRBD1 (6 bases). The CDR3 is made up of 15 amino acids. Germline lookup yields CDR1 SGHDN and CDR2 FVKESK. Trimming stripped 1 base from V and 7 bases from J, with 11 bases between. The CDR3 nucleotides are TGTGCCAGCAGCCAAGGGCAAGGGGGAAATTCACCCCTCCACTTT. Its translation: CASSQGQGGNSPLHF.

This clonotype has a count of ten or more. An end of the junction does not agree with germline; a read error may underlie this. This chain links TRBV5-1 with TRBJ2-5; D ambiguous. This CDR3 comprises 12 residues. Germline CDR1 is SGHRS and CDR2 is YFSETQ. CDR3 sequence reads: CASSFQQETQYF. The CDR3 coding sequence is TGTGCCAGCAGCTTCCAGCAGGAGACCCAGTACTTC.

The V call is TRBV7-2, the J call TRBJ2-1; possible D gene TRBD1, 5 bases. CDR1 SGHTA and CDR2 FQGNSA come from the germline V gene. The germline V and J ends were trimmed by 3 bases and 8 bases, with 20 bases remaining between them. There are 16 residues in the CDR3. CDR3 sequence (DNA): TGTGCCAGCAGCTTGAGCAGACAGCTACCTGGCCATGAGCAGTTCTTC. Translation gives CASSLSRQLPGHEQFF.

This chain connects TRBV4-3 to TRBJ2-3; D perhaps matches TRBD2 (5 bases). Germline CDR1 reads LGHNA; CDR2 reads YSLEER. V was cut by 4 bases and J by 1 base, with 15 bases left in between. The CDR3 totals 16 residues. This CDR3 is CASSPDYGLGTDTQYF. DNA of the CDR3: TGCGCCAGCAGCCCCGACTACGGCCTCGGCACAGATACGCAGTATTTT.

This clonotype has just a few counts. The chain is built from TRBV6-5 and TRBJ2-3, with D uncertain. The CDR3 totals 13 residues. Germline V gene sequence: CDR1 MNHEY, CDR2 SVGAGI. Trimming pared 8 bases from V and 2 bases from J, leaving 11 bases between. The CDR3 protein is CASVSGNTDTQYF. The CDR3, as DNA: TGTGCCAGCGTATCTGGGAACACAGATACGCAGTATTTT.

This clonotype was picked up a small number of times. The chain joins TRBV15 to TRBJ1-4; D call uncertain. Germline assignment: CDR1 LNHNV and CDR2 YYDKDF (reference sequence). The CDR3 is 16 amino acids. V lost 4 bases and J lost 4, with 16 bases in between. The CDR3 DNA reads TGTGCCACCAGCAAACCAACCCGACGGGTTAATGAAAAACTGTTTTTT. Amino acids: CATSKPTRRVNEKLFF.

This rearrangement joins TRBV7-2 to TRBJ2-1, with D perhaps TRBD2 (7 bases). The length of the CDR3 is 19 residues. CDR1 is SGHTA and CDR2 is FQGNSA in the germline V gene. Trimming took 0 bases from V and 0 from J, leaving 18 bases between them. The CDR3 protein is CASSLAGVGRGPSYNEQFF. Written as DNA, the CDR3 is TGTGCCAGCAGCTTAGCGGGGGTGGGGCGGGGGCCCTCCTACAATGAGCAGTTCTTC.

This clonotype came up many times. V usage is TRBV7-2 and J usage is TRBJ2-5, with TRBD2 matching 16 bases. From germline, CDR1 is SGHTA and CDR2 FQGNSA. The CDR3 has 17 amino acids. Trimming removed 1 base from V and 7 bases from J; junction bases left unmatched: 6. The CDR3 loop reads CASSLVLGTSGGGTQYF. The CDR3, as DNA: TGTGCCAGCAGCTTAGTCCTTGGGACTAGCGGGGGGGGGACCCAGTACTTC.

This chain connects TRBV4-3 to TRBJ1-1; D unresolved. CDR1 is LGHNA and CDR2 is YSLEER in the germline V gene. V lost 0 bases and J 1 base, leaving 12 bases between the germline ends. The CDR3 contains 16 residues. CDR3 amino acids: CASSQEGSEENTEAFF. CDR3 sequence (DNA): TGCGCCAGCAGCCAAGAAGGTTCCGAGGAGAACACTGAAGCTTTCTTT.

This sequence joins TRBV18 and TRBJ2-5, with a tentative D call TRBD1 (6 bases). Germline loops: CDR1 KGHSH, CDR2 LQKENI. V was cut by 1 base and J by 5 bases, with 8 bases left in between. The CDR3 contains 13 residues. DNA of the CDR3: TGTGCCAGCTCACCACTGCAGGGGGAGACCCAGTACTTC. Translation: CASSPLQGETQYF.

The rearrangement uses TRBV4-2 and TRBJ1-2; D is unresolved. Trimming pared 0 bases from V and 3 bases from J, leaving 14 bases between. The CDR3 contains 16 residues. Germline V gene data show CDR1 as LGHNA and CDR2 as YNFKEQ. DNA for the CDR3: TGTGCCAGCAGCCAAGATGGGCCCACCGCCCACTATGGCTACACCTTC. Its translation is CASSQDGPTAHYGYTF.

This rearrangement joins TRBV6-5 to TRBJ2-1; TRBD2 matches 7 bases. The CDR3 spans 14 residues. The junction had 8 bases not matched to a gene; V was cut back by 5 bases and J by 7 bases. The germline V gene has CDR1 MNHEY and CDR2 SVGAGI. This chain's CDR3 is CASSVPGLRNEQFF. CDR3 DNA sequence: TGTGCCAGCAGTGTGCCGGGACTACGAAATGAGCAGTTCTTC.